This T cell receptor (beta chain) was retrieved from a study of T-cell reconstitution after alpha-beta-depleted transplantation in children. Unique molecular identifiers were used to barcode this TCRbeta library. MiXCR, applied by TCRdb to the PCR reads, yields one record per CDR3 protein. The sample contains about 210,000 distinct CDR3 sequences, around a sixth of which appear only once. This clonotype came up many times. V lost 5 bases and J lost 8; bases outside the gene matches: 9. Germline V CDR1 and CDR2: MNHEY, SVGAGI. CDR3 length: 15 residues. The chain combines TRBV6-5 with TRBJ1-2, with 12 positions matching TRBD1. Sample: PBMCs, mostly from graft donor cells, taken 360 days after TCRalphabeta/CD19-depleted stem cell transplant. The source of this sequence is a male patient aged 2 to 10 who had a stem cell transplant for acute lymphoblastic leukemia, so the T cells may come from the graft donor. CDR3: CASSTGQGAPYGYTF. DNA for the CDR3: TGTGCCAGCAGTACGGGACAGGGGGCTCCTTACGGCTACACCTTC.